This T cell receptor beta chain was sequenced during a study of blood T cell repertoires in COVID-19. Study information: PBMCs, B-cell-depleted T cells, or T cells were the source of the cDNA or gDNA that made up the material.

Authors' processing steps: Nucleated cell number was recorded as an estimate derived from reference gene primer amplification. Using immunoSEQ multiplex PCR, the repertoire was profiled, and TCRdb retains in-frame clones only, with some absent. D and trimming were read from the DNA, whereas the V and J calls and clone size are those reported in that table. Of 100,000 or so clones listed, roughly 90% were seen once; the top ten hold under 2%. The CDR3 runs to 14 residues. The J segment lost 3 bases and the V segment lost 4 bases, leaving 3 bases of the junction unmatched. CDR1 and CDR2 (germline): SGHVS, FQNEAQ. While infection was still active, Seattle patients were enrolled and then followed longitudinally.

J is TRBJ2-5 and V is TRBV7-8, with TRBD1 matching 9 bases. The sequenced sample was peripheral blood. This sequence was found in a woman between 45 and 65 years old with COVID-19, enrolled during active disease. Here the CDR3 DNA reads TGTGCCAGCAGCTCCGGGACAGGGAAAGAGACCCAGTACTTC. Translated, it gives CASSSGTGKETQYF.